The T cell receptor beta chain described here comes from a study of T cells in Graves' hyperthyroidism and ophthalmopathy. CDR3 length: 18 amino acids. CDR1 and CDR2 (germline): SGHTA, FQGNSA. V lost 1 base and J lost 5, with 24 bases in between. It was RNA transcripts that yielded the amplified TCR beta CDR3 regions. Using the HTBI primer set, a first-round RT-PCR was run on the TCR CDR3. From the multiplex PCR reads, TCRdb called clonotypes with MiXCR, one entry per CDR3 protein. The sample lists 45,000 or so distinct CDR3 sequences; around 45% were seen once. Uncontrolled infection, other autoimmune disease, pregnancy and lactation each barred patients from inclusion.

The sequence was obtained from a woman in her forties or fifties with Graves' hyperthyroidism. V gene TRBV7-2 combines with J gene TRBJ2-7; maybe TRBD2 (6 bases). Specimen: peripheral blood or thyroid tissue (not recorded which). The CDR3 reads CASSLGGGASWAGNEQYF. CDR3 DNA sequence: TGTGCCAGCAGCTTAGGGGGTGGTGCCTCCTGGGCGGGGAACGAGCAGTACTTC.